The sequence of this T cell receptor (beta chain) was determined in a study of T cells after yellow fever vaccination. There are a few counts of this clonotype. Its antigen is undetermined. The germline gives CDR1 SNHLY, CDR2 FYNNEI. CDR3 length equals 13 residues. V was trimmed by 6 bases and J by 2 bases, leaving 7 bases between them. Whole-study findings and limits: The study noted that FACS-sorted repertoires could contain abundant clonotypes contaminating from the bulk population.

TCRdb re-derived calls from the 5' RACE reads in MiXCR, one entry per CDR3 protein. The data show 280,000 or so distinct CDR3 sequences, 7.5% to 9.5% seen once. The rearrangement links TRBV2 to TRBJ2-2, with D hard to call. Material: CD4+ T cells sorted from PBMCs, obtained 5 days after the yellow fever booster vaccination. This clonotype originated in a man between 18 and 29 years old who received the YFV17D yellow fever vaccine. Here the CDR3 DNA reads TGTGCCAGCAGGCAGGTTAACACCGGGGAGCTGTTTTTT. As protein: CASRQVNTGELFF.